The T cell receptor beta chain under discussion was sequenced for a study of cytomegalovirus exposure and HLA in healthy donors. Study summary: Membership in the Caucasian-associated ancestry cluster was found for around four fifths of nearly 400 genotyped donors.

The PCR employed 60 Vbeta primers together with 13 Jbeta primers. Repertoires were generated with immunoSEQ multiplex PCR, while TCRdb's copy carries only in-frame clones and drops some. The sample consists of some 150,000 clones, around 80% of them appearing once. Study-level results: The authors judged a highly shared variant cluster likely a sequencing artifact.

This clone was seen a few times. Its antigen remains unidentified. This sequence originates from a man aged 40-55 years in good health and CMV-seronegative. The sequenced sample was PBMCs.

The CDR3 region has the DNA TGTGCCAGCAGCTTATCAGGCAGGGCTGGAAACACCATATATTTT. This encodes CASSLSGRAGNTIYF. V is TRBV11-2 and J is TRBJ1-3; a weak D match, TRBD1 (5 bases). V lost 2 bases and J lost 2, with 10 bases in between. Germline V gives CDR1 SGHAT, CDR2 FQNNGV. There are 15 residues in the CDR3.